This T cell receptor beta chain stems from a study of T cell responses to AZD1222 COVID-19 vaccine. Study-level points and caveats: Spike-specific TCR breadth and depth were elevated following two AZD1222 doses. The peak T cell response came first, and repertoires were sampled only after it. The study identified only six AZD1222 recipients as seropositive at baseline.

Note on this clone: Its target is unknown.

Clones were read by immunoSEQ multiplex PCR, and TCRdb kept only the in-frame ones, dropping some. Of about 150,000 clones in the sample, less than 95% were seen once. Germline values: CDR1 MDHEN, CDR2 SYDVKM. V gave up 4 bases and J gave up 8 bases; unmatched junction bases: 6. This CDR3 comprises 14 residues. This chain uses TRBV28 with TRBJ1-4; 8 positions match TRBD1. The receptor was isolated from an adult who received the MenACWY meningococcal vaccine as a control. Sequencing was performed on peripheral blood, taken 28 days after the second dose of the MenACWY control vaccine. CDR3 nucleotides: TGTGCCAGCAGTTCAACAGGGGGAGGCGAAAAACTGTTTTTT. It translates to CASSSTGGGEKLFF.